This TCR beta chain was observed in a study of blood T cell repertoires in COVID-19. Study at large: The United States, Italy and Spain supplied acute and convalescent COVID-19 samples. In each case, the material was cDNA or gDNA derived from T cells, B-cell-depleted T cells, or PBMCs.

In the original workflow: Amplified reference gene primers provided the basis for estimating nucleated cell counts. TCRdb's table, derived via immunoSEQ multiplex PCR, lists solely in-frame clones and lacks some. The D gene and trimming were derived from the DNA, and the V and J assignments and clone size from that table. The sample includes roughly 100,000 clones, 88% seen only once; the top ten take around 10%. The CDR3 has 19 residues. Between the trimmed V and J ends, which lost 2 bases and 5 bases, there was a span of 24 bases. The germline V gene has CDR1 SGHVS and CDR2 FNYEAQ. Only one count was recorded for this clone.

The sequence was obtained from a man at least 80 years old with acute or convalescent COVID-19. The sample comprised peripheral blood. This chain joins TRBV7-6 and TRBJ1-4; D is unclear. The CDR3 DNA sequence: TGTGCCAGCAGCTTATACGACGTCACGGGATGGTTTGGAAATGAAAAACTGTTTTTT. Its protein product is CASSLYDVTGWFGNEKLFF.